The next 15 T cell receptor beta chains were all read from a single sample in a study of blood T cell repertoires in COVID-19. Repertoires were generated with immunoSEQ multiplex PCR, while TCRdb's copy carries only in-frame clones and drops some. The sample includes 45,000 to 65,000 clones, more than 75% of them seen just once. Sequenced input: peripheral blood. The source is a man aged 45-65 years with active COVID-19.

This chain joins TRBV7-2 and TRBJ1-2, with 8 bases that match TRBD1. The CDR3 covers 13 residues. CDR1 SGHTA and CDR2 FQGNSA come from the germline V gene. After removal of 5 bases from V and 7 bases from J, the junction contained 6 bases not matched to a gene. The CDR3 DNA is TGTGCCAGCAGCCCCTGGACAGGGTCTGGCTACACCTTC. Amino acid sequence: CASSPWTGSGYTF. The complete variable domain, with remaining parts taken from reference TRBV7-2 and TRBJ1-2, reads GAGVSQSPSNKVTEKGKDVELRCDPISGHTALYWYRQSLGQGLEFLIYFQGNSAPDKSGLPSDRFSAERTGGSVSTLTIQRTQQEDSAVYLCASSPWTGSGYTFGSGTRLTVV.

The V call is TRBV6-6, the J call TRBJ1-5, with D tentatively TRBD1 (5 bases). Germline CDR1 and CDR2: MNHNY and SVGAGI (reference sequence). This CDR3 region has 17 residues. Trimming cost V 5 bases and J 0 bases, with 17 bases left between them. CDR3 region: CASSPILRQTSNQPQHF. As DNA, the CDR3 is TGTGCCAGCAGTCCCATACTTAGACAGACTAGCAATCAGCCCCAGCATTTT.

V is TRBV7-2 and J is TRBJ1-1; 10 nucleotides align to TRBD1. Germline values: CDR1 SGHTA, CDR2 FQGNSA. CDR3 length: 17 amino acids. J lost 5 bases, V lost 5 bases, and 14 bases had no gene match. CDR3 sequence reads: CASSPGPGQGLGTEAFF. Here the CDR3 DNA reads TGTGCCAGCAGCCCGGGGCCGGGACAGGGGTTGGGGACTGAAGCTTTCTTT.

The rearrangement uses TRBV20-1 and TRBJ2-5; 9 bases align to TRBD1. Germline V gene data show CDR1 as DFQATT and CDR2 as SNEGSKA (reference sequence). The J segment lost 7 bases and the V segment lost 3 bases, leaving 6 bases of the junction unmatched. The CDR3 covers 13 residues. The CDR3 here is CSASLGQGLTQYF. Here the CDR3 DNA reads TGCAGTGCTAGTTTGGGACAGGGATTGACCCAGTACTTC.

The genes are TRBV7-9 and TRBJ1-6; 8 positions agree with TRBD1. The CDR3 is 16 amino acids. CDR1 is SEHNR, CDR2 FQNEAQ, per germline (reference sequence). The V and J ends lost 5 bases and 3 bases, in that order; junction bases with no gene match: 6. In nucleotides, the CDR3 is TGTGCCAGCAGCATCGGGACAGGCTTCTATAATTCACCCCTCCACTTT. Its translation: CASSIGTGFYNSPLHF.

This clone was detected once. J is TRBJ2-3 and V is TRBV30; D call uncertain. The CDR3 extends over 11 amino acids. The V end lost 7 bases, the J end lost 3 bases, and 8 bases lay between the germline ends. Germline lookup yields CDR1 GTSNPN and CDR2 SVGIG (reference sequence). CDR3 DNA: TGTGCCTTCCTTCGGACAGATACGCAGTATTTT. Protein: CAFLRTDTQYF.

This clone was seen once. This sequence joins TRBV4-3 and TRBJ1-5; possibly TRBD1 for D (6 bases). This CDR3 is 15 amino acids long. Germline V gene data show CDR1 as LGHNA and CDR2 as YSLEER. Trimming removed 0 bases from V and 6 bases from J, with 12 bases in between. The CDR3 nucleotides read TGCGCCAGCAGCCAAGATCTGGGCAGGGGTCAGCCCCAGCATTTT. It specifies CASSQDLGRGQPQHF.

This chain uses TRBV24-1 with TRBJ2-5; 8 bases agree with TRBD2. CDR1 and CDR2 from the germline V gene are KGHDR and SFDVKD. With 2 bases clipped from V and 5 bases from J, the junction kept 6 bases outside the gene matches. This CDR3 spans 15 amino acids. In nucleotides, the CDR3 is TGTGCCACCAGTGATTCGGGGGGGGTCGTGGAGACCCAGTACTTC. Translation: CATSDSGGVVETQYF.

V and J are TRBV7-8 and TRBJ1-1, with TRBD1 identical over 8 bases. This CDR3 spans 15 amino acids. Germline CDR1 is SGHVS and CDR2 is FQNEAQ. J gave up 1 base and V 5 bases, and 6 bases lay outside the gene matches. CDR3 residues: CASSPGQGGNTEAFF. The CDR3 bases are TGTGCCAGCAGCCCCGGACAGGGTGGGAACACTGAAGCTTTCTTT.

The rearrangement uses TRBV28 and TRBJ2-3, with a weak D call TRBD1 (5 bases). Germline V CDR1 and CDR2: MDHEN, SYDVKM. The CDR3 length is 15 residues. V was trimmed by 6 bases and J by 5 bases, leaving 18 bases between them. Here the CDR3 reads CASRPHGAGLDTQYF. For the CDR3, the DNA is TGTGCCAGCAGACCACATGGGGCCGGGTTAGATACGCAGTATTTT.

The V call is TRBV12-3 or TRBV12-4, the J call TRBJ1-5; the D gene is possibly TRBD1 (6 bases). V gave up 7 bases and J gave up 7 bases, with 11 bases separating them. The CDR3 consists of 12 residues. CDR3 protein: CASTQGLQPQHF. In nucleotides, the CDR3 is TGTGCCAGCACCCAGGGGCTCCAGCCCCAGCATTTT.

This chain joins TRBV7-2 and TRBJ2-3, with TRBD2 matching over 15 bases. This CDR3 has 15 residues. Germline CDR1 and CDR2: SGHTA and FQGNSA. V was pared by 0 bases and J by 10 bases, with 2 bases of the junction left unmatched. CDR3 in amino acids: CASSLAGLAGGAQYF. CDR3 in DNA: TGTGCCAGCAGCTTAGCGGGACTAGCGGGGGGAGCGCAGTATTTT.

The CDR3 sequence: CASSLFRGRPVSSYEQYF. CDR3 nucleotide sequence: TGTGCCAGCAGCTTATTCCGCGGGAGGCCCGTTAGCTCCTACGAGCAGTACTTC. This chain joins TRBV7-9 and TRBJ2-7; 8 bases fit TRBD2. V shed 2 bases, J shed 0 bases, and the junction held 12 bases outside the gene matches. The V gene's germline CDR1 is SEHNR and CDR2 FQNEAQ (reference sequence). This CDR3 is 18 amino acids long.

V usage is TRBV19 and J usage is TRBJ1-2; TRBD1 matches 10 bases. CDR1 is LNHDA, CDR2 SQIVND, per germline (reference sequence). The CDR3 is 13 residues long. V dropped 4 bases and J dropped 7; count of bases not matched to a gene: 3. The DNA for the CDR3 is TGTGCCAGTAGTACTAGGGACAGGGGTGGCTACACCTTC. Encoded protein: CASSTRDRGGYTF.

V is TRBV4-3 and J is TRBJ1-6, with D possibly TRBD1 on 5 matching bases. Per the germline V gene, CDR1 is LGHNA and CDR2 is YSLEER. CDR3 length: 15 residues. V was shortened by 0 bases and J by 16 bases, with 19 bases between the two germline ends. The CDR3 loop reads CASSQDPGLRSWLHF. For the CDR3, the DNA is TGCGCCAGCAGCCAAGATCCAGGGTTACGTAGTTGGCTCCACTTT.